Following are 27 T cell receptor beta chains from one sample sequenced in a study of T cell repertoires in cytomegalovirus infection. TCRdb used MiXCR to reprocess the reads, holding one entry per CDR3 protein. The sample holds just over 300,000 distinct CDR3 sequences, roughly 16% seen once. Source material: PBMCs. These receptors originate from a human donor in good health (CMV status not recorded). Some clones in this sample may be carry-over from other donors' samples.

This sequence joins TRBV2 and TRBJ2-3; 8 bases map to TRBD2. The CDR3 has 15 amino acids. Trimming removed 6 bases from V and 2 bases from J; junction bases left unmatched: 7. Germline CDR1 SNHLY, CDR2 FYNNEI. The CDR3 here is CASRDSGADTDTQYF. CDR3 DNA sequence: TGTGCCAGCAGGGATAGCGGGGCGGACACAGATACGCAGTATTTT.

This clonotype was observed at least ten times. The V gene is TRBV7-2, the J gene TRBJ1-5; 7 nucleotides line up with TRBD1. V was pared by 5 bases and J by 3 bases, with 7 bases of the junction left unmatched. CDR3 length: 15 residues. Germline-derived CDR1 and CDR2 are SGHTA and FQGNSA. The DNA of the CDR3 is TGTGCCAGCAGCAAACCGGGACAGAACAATCAGCCCCAGCATTTT. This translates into CASSKPGQNNQPQHF.

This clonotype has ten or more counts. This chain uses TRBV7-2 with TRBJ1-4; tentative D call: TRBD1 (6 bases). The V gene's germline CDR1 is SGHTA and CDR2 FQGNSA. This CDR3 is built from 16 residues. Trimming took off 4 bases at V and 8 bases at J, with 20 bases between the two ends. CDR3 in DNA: TGTGCCAGCAGCTCGGCATCGGGGGCTTGGGGAGAAAAACTGTTTTTT. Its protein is CASSSASGAWGEKLFF. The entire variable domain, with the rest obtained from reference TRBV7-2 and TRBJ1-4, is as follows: GAGVSQSPSNKVTEKGKDVELRCDPISGHTALYWYRQSLGQGLEFLIYFQGNSAPDKSGLPSDRFSAERTGGSVSTLTIQRTQQEDSAVYLCASSSASGAWGEKLFFGSGTQLSVL.

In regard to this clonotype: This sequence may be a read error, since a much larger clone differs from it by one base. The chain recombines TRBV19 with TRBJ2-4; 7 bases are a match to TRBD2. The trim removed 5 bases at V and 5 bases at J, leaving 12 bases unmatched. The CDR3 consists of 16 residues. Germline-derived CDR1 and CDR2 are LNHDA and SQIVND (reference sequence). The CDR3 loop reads CASSVFSGGKENIQYF. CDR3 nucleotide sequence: TGTGCCAGTAGTGTCTTTTCGGGGGGTAAGGAAAACATTCAGTACTTC.

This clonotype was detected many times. This CDR3 reads CASSNRGEKLFF. CDR3 nucleotide sequence: TGTGCCAGCAGTAACAGGGGCGAAAAACTGTTTTTT. The V call is TRBV12-3 or TRBV12-4, the J call TRBJ1-4; 7 bases fit TRBD1. CDR3 size: 12 residues. With 5 bases clipped from V and 8 bases from J, the junction kept 2 bases outside the gene matches.

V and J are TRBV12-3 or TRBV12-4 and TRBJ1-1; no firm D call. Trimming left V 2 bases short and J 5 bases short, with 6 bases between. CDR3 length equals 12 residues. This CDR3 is CASSLSMTEAFF. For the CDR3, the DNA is TGTGCCAGCAGTTTATCGATGACTGAAGCTTTCTTT.

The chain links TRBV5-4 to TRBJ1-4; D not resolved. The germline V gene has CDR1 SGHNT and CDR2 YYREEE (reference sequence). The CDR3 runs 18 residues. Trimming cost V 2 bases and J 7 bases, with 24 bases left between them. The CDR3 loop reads CASSFGEGLRFSSEKLFF. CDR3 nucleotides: TGTGCCAGCAGCTTCGGGGAAGGGTTAAGATTCTCCTCTGAAAAACTGTTTTTT.

The CDR3 bases are TGTGCCAGCAGCCACCAAGACCCCCTTCCTGGACAGAGCTCCTACGAGCAGTACTTC. It specifies CASSHQDPLPGQSSYEQYF. The chain couples TRBV4-2 to TRBJ2-7; D is perhaps TRBD1 (6 bases). CDR3 size: 19 residues. Trimming pared 3 bases from V and 0 bases from J, leaving 24 bases between. Germline V CDR1 and CDR2: LGHNA, YNFKEQ.

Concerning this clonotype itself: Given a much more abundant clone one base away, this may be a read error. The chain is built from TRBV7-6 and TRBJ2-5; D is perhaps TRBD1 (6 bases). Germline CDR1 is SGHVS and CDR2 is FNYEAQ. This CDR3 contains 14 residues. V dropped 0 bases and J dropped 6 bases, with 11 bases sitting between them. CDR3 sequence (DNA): TGTGCCAGCAGCTTAGCGGGACATCGTAAGACCCAGTACTTC. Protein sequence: CASSLAGHRKTQYF.

The CDR3 loop is CASSRALAGTDSPLHF. Here the CDR3 DNA reads TGTGCCAGCAGCCGGGCCCTCGCGGGTACGGATTCACCCCTCCACTTT. This sequence joins TRBV5-5 and TRBJ1-6; D is uncertain. This CDR3 is built from 16 residues. Germline CDR1 SGHKS, CDR2 YYEKEE (reference sequence). Trimming shortened V by 4 bases and J by 8 bases, and 19 bases separated the two germline ends.

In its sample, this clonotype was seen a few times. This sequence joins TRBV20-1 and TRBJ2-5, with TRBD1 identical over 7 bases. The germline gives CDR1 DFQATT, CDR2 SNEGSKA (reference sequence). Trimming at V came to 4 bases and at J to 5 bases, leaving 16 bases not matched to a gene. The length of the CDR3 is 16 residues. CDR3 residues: CSAKTLDRLPVETQYF. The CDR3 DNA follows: TGCAGTGCTAAGACCCTGGACAGGTTGCCCGTCGAGACCCAGTACTTC.

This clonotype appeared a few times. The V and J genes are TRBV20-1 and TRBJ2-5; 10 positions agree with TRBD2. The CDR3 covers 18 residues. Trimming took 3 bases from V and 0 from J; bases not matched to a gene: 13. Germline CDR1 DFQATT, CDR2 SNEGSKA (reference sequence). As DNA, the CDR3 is TGCAGTGCTAGGGGTGGAGCGGGGGGGCCCAACTACCAAGAGACCCAGTACTTC. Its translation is CSARGGAGGPNYQETQYF.

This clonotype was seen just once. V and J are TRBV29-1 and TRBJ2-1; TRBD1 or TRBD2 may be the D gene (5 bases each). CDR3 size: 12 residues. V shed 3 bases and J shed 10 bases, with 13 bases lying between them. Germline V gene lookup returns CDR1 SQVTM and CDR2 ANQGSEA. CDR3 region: CSVEWRGAEQFF. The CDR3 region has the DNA TGCAGCGTTGAGTGGCGAGGGGCCGAGCAGTTCTTC.

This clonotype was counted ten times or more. The CDR3 region is CASSLVGAGEAGDQPQHF. DNA for the CDR3: TGTGCCAGCAGCTTAGTTGGCGCTGGGGAAGCCGGGGATCAGCCCCAGCATTTT. The rearrangement uses TRBV7-8 and TRBJ1-5; D ambiguous. Looked up from germline, CDR1 is SGHVS and CDR2 is FQNEAQ. V was pared by 1 base and J by 5 bases, with 21 bases between. This CDR3 comprises 18 residues.

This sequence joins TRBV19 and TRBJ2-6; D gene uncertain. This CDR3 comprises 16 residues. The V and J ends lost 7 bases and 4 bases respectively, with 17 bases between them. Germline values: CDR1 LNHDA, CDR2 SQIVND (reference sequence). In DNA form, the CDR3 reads TGTGCCAGTATGTGGACGGCTTCTAGGGGGGCCAACGTCCTGACTTTC. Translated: CASMWTASRGANVLTF.

The CDR3 coding sequence is TGTGCCAGCAGCCCACCGGGACAGGGTTCGAAAGAGCAGTACTTC. This encodes CASSPPGQGSKEQYF. The chain uses TRBV6-6 and TRBJ2-7, with TRBD1 matching over 9 bases. The V and J ends lost 6 bases and 7 bases, in that order; junction bases with no gene match: 13. CDR3 length: 15 amino acids. Germline V CDR1 and CDR2: MNHNY, SVGAGI (reference sequence).

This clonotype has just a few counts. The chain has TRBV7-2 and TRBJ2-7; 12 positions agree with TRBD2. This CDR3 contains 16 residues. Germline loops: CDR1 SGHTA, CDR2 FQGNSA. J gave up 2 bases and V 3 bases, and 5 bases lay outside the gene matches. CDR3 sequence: CASSFASGGGTYEQYF. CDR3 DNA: TGTGCCAGCAGCTTTGCTAGCGGGGGGGGAACCTACGAGCAGTACTTC.

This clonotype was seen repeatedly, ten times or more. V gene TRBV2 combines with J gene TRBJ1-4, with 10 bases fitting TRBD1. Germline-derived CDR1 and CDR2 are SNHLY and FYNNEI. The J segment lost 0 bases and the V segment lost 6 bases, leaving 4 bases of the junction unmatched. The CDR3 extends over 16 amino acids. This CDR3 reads CASRPGQGATNEKLFF. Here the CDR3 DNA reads TGTGCCAGCAGACCCGGACAGGGGGCAACTAATGAAAAACTGTTTTTT.

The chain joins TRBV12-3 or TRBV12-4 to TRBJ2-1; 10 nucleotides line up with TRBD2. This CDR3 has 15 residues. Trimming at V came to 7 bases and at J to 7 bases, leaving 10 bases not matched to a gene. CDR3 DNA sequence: TGTGCCAGCACCGCGATGGTAGCGGGGGGAAATGAGCAGTTCTTC. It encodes CASTAMVAGGNEQFF.

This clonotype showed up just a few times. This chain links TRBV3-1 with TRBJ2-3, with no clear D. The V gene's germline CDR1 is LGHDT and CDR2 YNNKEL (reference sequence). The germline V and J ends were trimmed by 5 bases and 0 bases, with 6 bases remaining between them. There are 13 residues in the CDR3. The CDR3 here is CASSAISTDTQYF. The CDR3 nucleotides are TGTGCCAGCAGCGCTATTAGCACAGATACGCAGTATTTT.

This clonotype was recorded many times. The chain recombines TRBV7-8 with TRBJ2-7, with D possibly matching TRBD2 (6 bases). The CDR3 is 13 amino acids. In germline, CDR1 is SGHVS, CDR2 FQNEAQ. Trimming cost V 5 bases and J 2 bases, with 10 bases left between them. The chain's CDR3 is CASSLTSPYEQYF. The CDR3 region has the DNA TGTGCCAGCAGCCTGACTAGTCCCTACGAGCAGTACTTC. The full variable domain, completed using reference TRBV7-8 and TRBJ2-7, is GAGVSQSPRYKVAKRGQDVALRCDPISGHVSLFWYQQALGQGPEFLTYFQNEAQLDKSGLPSDRFFAERPEGSVSTLKIQRTQQEDSAVYLCASSLTSPYEQYFGPGTRLTVT.

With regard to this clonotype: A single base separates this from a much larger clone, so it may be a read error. CDR3: CASSSRHVRGGLRTQYF. The CDR3 DNA reads as TGTGCCAGCAGCTCGAGACATGTGCGGGGGGGCCTTCGTACGCAGTATTTT. The V gene is TRBV7-6, the J gene TRBJ2-3, with 9 bases fitting TRBD2. CDR3 length: 17 amino acids. Germline V gene lookup returns CDR1 SGHVS and CDR2 FNYEAQ. Trimming at V came to 4 bases and at J to 8 bases, leaving 16 bases not matched to a gene.

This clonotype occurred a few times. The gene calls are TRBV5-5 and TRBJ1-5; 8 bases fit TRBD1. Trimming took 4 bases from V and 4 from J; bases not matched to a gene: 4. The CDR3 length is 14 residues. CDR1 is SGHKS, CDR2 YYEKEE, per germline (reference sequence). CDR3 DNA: TGTGCCAGCAGCCCGGACAGGGCTAATCAGCCCCAGCATTTT. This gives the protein CASSPDRANQPQHF.

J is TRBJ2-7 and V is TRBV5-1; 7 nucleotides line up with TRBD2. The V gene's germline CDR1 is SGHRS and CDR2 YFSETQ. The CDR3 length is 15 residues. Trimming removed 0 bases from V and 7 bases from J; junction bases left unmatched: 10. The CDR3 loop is CASSLAGPSAGEQYF. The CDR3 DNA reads TGCGCCAGCAGCTTGGCCGGACCCTCAGCGGGGGAGCAGTACTTC.

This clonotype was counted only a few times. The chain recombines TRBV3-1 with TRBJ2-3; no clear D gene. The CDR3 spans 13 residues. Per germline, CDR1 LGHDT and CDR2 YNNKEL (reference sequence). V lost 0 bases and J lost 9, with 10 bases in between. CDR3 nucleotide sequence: TGTGCCAGCAGCCAAGATAGAACCGTCACGCAGTATTTT. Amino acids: CASSQDRTVTQYF.

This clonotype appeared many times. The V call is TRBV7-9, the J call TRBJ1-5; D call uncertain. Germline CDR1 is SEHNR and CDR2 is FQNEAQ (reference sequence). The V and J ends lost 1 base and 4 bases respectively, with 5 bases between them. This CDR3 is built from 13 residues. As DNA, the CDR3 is TGTGCCAGCAGCTTAGGACTAAATCAGCCCCAGCATTTT. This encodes CASSLGLNQPQHF.

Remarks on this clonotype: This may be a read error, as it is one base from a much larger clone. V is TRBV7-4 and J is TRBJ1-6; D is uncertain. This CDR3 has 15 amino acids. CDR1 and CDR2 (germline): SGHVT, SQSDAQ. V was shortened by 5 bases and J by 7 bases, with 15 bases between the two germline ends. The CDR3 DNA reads TGTGCCAGCAGCCGTTTCGGACCGGTAAATTCACCCCTCCACTTT. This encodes CASSRFGPVNSPLHF.